This T cell receptor (beta chain) is from a study of blood T cell repertoires in COVID-19. Background on the study: The United States, Italy and Spain supplied acute and convalescent COVID-19 samples.

Trimming removed 0 bases from V and 9 bases from J, with 15 bases in between. CDR1 ENHRY and CDR2 SYGVKD come from the germline V gene. CDR3 length equals 15 residues. Source study methods: Reference gene primers were amplified, and this amplification served to estimate nucleated cell counts. Repertoires were generated with immunoSEQ multiplex PCR, while TCRdb's copy carries only in-frame clones and drops some. V, J and clone size are taken as reported in that table, and D and trimming were inferred from the DNA itself. The sample lists around 320,000 clones, about 85% occurring once. This sequence originates from a man aged 18 to 29 with active or convalescent COVID-19. The chain links TRBV10-3 to TRBJ2-1; the D is unclear. The sample comprised peripheral blood. The CDR3 region is CAISESAALEGEQFF. In DNA form, the CDR3 reads TGTGCCATCAGTGAGTCGGCGGCCCTCGAAGGTGAGCAGTTCTTC.